This T cell receptor beta chain appears in the sequencing data of a study of blood T cell repertoires in COVID-19. The overall study: From the United States, Italy and Spain came samples of acute and convalescent COVID-19. Sample material is recorded as cDNA or gDNA derived from T cells, B-cell-depleted T cells, or PBMCs.

This CDR3 has 14 residues. Looked up from germline, CDR1 is SGHRS and CDR2 is YFSETQ. V gave up 5 bases and J gave up 4 bases, with 15 bases separating them. Per the study methods: Estimation of nucleated cell counts relied on the amplification of reference gene primers. Only in-frame clones appear in the TCRdb table, and some are missing; sequencing was by immunoSEQ multiplex PCR. V, J and clone size were drawn from that table, and D and trimming were deduced from the DNA. This table holds around 200,000 clones, around four fifths found once. The chain links TRBV5-1 to TRBJ1-2, with D perhaps matching TRBD1 (6 bases). The receptor was derived from a woman of 80 years or more with active or convalescent COVID-19. Sequencing was performed on peripheral blood. CDR3 sequence (DNA): TGCGCCAGCAGTAGGGACATCGGAGGCTATGGCTACACCTTC. Translation: CASSRDIGGYGYTF.